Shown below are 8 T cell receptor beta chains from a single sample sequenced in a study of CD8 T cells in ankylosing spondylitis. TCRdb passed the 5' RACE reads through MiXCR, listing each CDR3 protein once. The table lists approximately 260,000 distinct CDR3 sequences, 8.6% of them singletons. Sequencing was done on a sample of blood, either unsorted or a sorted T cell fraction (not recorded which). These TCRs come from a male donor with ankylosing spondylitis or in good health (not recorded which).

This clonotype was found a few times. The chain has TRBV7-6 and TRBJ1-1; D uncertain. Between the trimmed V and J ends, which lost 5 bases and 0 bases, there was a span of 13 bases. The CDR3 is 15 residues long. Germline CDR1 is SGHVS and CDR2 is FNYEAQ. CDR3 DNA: TGTGCCAGCAGCCCAGATGTACGACTGAACACTGAAGCTTTCTTT. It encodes CASSPDVRLNTEAFF.

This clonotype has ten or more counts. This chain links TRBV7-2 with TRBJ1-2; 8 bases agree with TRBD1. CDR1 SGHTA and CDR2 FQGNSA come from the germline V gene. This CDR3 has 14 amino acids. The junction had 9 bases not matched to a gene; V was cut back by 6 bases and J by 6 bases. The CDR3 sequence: CASSLRQGSDGYTF. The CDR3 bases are TGTGCCAGCAGTCTGCGACAGGGGAGCGATGGCTACACCTTC.

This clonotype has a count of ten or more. CDR3 loop: CASSIAGTAAGELFF. CDR3 nucleotides: TGTGCCAGCAGCATTGCCGGGACAGCGGCCGGGGAGCTGTTTTTT. The rearrangement links TRBV9 to TRBJ2-2; TRBD1 aligns across 7 bases. Losses at the gene ends were 4 bases for V and 6 bases for J; bases not matched to a gene: 9. The CDR3 extends over 15 amino acids. Germline V gene sequence: CDR1 SGDLS, CDR2 YYNGEE. Combining the CDR3 with reference TRBV9 and TRBJ2-2 gives the whole variable domain DSGVTQTPKHLITATGQRVTLRCSPRSGDLSVYWYQQSLDQGLQFLIQYYNGEERAKGNILERFSAQQFPDLHSELNLSSLELGDSALYFCASSIAGTAAGELFFGEGSRLTVL.

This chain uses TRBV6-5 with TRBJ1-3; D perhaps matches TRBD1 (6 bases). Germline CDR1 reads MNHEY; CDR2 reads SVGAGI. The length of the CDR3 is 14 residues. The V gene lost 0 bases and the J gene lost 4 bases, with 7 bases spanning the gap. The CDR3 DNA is TGTGCCAGCAGTTACTCAGACAGGGGAAACACCATATATTTT. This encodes CASSYSDRGNTIYF.

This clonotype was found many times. CDR3 nucleotide sequence: TGCGCCAGCAGCCAAGATCGGGGAAACTACAATGAGCAGTTCTTC. As protein: CASSQDRGNYNEQFF. The chain combines TRBV4-3 with TRBJ2-1; D is possibly TRBD2 (5 bases). CDR3 length: 15 residues. V lost 0 bases and J 3 bases, leaving 9 bases between the germline ends. Germline CDR1 LGHNA, CDR2 YSLEER.

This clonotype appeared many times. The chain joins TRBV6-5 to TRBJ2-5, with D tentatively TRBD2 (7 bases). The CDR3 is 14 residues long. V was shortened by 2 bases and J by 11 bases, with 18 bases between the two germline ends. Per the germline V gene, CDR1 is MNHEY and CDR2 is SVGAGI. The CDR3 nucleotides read TGTGCCAGCAGTTACGACAGAGGGGGACTAAAACAGTACTTC. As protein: CASSYDRGGLKQYF.

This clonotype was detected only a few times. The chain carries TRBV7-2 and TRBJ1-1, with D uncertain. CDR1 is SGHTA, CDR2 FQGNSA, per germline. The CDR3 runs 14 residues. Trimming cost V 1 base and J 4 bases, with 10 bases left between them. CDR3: CASSLGAGSTEAFF. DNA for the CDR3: TGTGCCAGCAGCTTAGGGGCAGGAAGCACTGAAGCTTTCTTT.

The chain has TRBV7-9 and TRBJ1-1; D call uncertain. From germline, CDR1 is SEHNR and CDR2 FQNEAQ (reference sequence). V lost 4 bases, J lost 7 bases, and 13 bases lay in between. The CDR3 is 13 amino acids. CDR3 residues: CASSSSDRDEAFF. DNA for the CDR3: TGTGCCAGCAGCTCCTCCGACCGGGATGAAGCTTTCTTT.